Listed here is a single T cell receptor beta chain. TCRdb re-derived calls from the RACE reads in MiXCR, one entry per CDR3 protein. Among over 300,000 distinct CDR3 sequences listed, approximately 5% were seen once. The data stem from a study of human T cells and chemical hapten exposure. Time point reported: pre-sensitization, week 0. Described treatment: therapeutic diphenylcyclopropenone sensitization with weekly scalp DPC. The sequence came from a woman in her fifties or sixties with alopecia areata. Some clones in this sample may be carry-over from other donors' samples. Source: whole blood, taken in connection with sensitization to the hapten diphenylcyclopropenone (DPC).

As DNA, the CDR3 is TGCGCCAGCAGCTTGTACGGGAGGGCCACCGATACGCAGTATTTT. Translating it yields CASSLYGRATDTQYF. The chain couples TRBV5-1 to TRBJ2-3, with 8 bases fitting TRBD2. Germline values: CDR1 SGHRS, CDR2 YFSETQ. The ends lost 1 base at V and 6 bases at J; junction bases unmatched: 7. This CDR3 is 15 amino acids long.